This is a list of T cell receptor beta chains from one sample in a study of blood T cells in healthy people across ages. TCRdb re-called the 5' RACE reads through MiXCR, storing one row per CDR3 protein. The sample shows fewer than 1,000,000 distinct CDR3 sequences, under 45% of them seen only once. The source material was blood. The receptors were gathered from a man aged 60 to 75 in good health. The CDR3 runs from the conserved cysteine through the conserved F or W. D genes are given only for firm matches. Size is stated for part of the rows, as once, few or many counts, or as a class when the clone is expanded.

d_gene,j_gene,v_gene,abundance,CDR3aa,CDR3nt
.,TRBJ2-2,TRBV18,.,CASSSWNQGSGELFF,TGTGCCAGCTCATCTTGGAATCAGGGTTCCGGGGAGCTGTTTTTT
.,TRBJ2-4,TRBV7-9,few,CASTSGQGAKNIQYF,TGTGCCAGCACCTCCGGCCAGGGGGCCAAAAACATTCAGTACTTC
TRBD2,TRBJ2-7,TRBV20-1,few,CSATGTSGRHYEQYF,TGCAGTGCTACCGGGACTAGCGGGCGACACTACGAGCAGTACTTC
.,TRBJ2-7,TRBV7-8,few,CASSLLDGSYEQYF,TGTGCCAGCAGCTTATTGGACGGCTCCTACGAGCAGTACTTC
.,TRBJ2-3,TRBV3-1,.,CASSQDDVLSTDTQYF,TGTGCCAGCAGCCAAGATGATGTCCTTAGCACAGATACGCAGTATTTT
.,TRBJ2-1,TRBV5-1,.,CASSFEGGAYNEQFF,TGCGCCAGCAGCTTTGAGGGGGGGGCCTACAATGAGCAGTTCTTC
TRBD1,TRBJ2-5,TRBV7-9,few,CASSPGTDYQETQYF,TGTGCCAGCAGCCCGGGGACAGACTACCAAGAGACCCAGTACTTC
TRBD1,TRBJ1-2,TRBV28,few,CASRSPLDRGGGYTF,TGTGCCAGCAGGTCCCCCCTGGACAGGGGCGGAGGCTACACCTTC
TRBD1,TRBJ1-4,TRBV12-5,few,CASGRQGFNEKLFF,TGTGCTAGTGGCCGACAGGGCTTTAATGAAAAACTGTTTTTT
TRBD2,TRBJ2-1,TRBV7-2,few,CASSPWTSGGTKQFF,TGTGCCAGCAGCCCATGGACTAGCGGGGGGACCAAGCAGTTCTTC
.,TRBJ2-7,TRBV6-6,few,CASSYQEGNEQYF,TGTGCCAGCAGTTACCAGGAGGGAAACGAGCAGTACTTC
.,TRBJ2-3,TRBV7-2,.,CASSSAGGTQYF,TGTGCCAGCAGCTCCGCAGGAGGCACACAGTATTTT
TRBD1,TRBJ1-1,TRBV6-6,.,CASSPSIDRGRTEAFF,TGTGCCAGCAGCCCTTCTATAGACAGGGGGCGGACTGAAGCTTTCTTT
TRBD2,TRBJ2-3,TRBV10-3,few,CATAGTSGGANTQYF,TGTGCCACCGCCGGGACTAGCGGGGGGGCGAATACGCAGTATTTT
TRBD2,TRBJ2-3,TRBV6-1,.,CASREGLAGGQGDTQYF,TGTGCCAGCAGGGAAGGACTAGCGGGGGGGCAGGGAGATACGCAGTATTTT
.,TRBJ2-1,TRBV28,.,CASSVTSPSSYNEQFF,TGTGCCAGCAGTGTAACTAGCCCCAGCTCCTACAATGAGCAGTTCTTC
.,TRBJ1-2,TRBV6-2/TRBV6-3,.,CASSYPPWTVGTYGYTF,TGTGCCAGCAGTTACCCTCCATGGACAGTGGGGACCTATGGCTACACCTTC
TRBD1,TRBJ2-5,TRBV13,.,CASSAGDRGTGQETQYF,TGTGCCAGCAGCGCTGGGGACAGGGGTACGGGACAAGAGACCCAGTACTTC
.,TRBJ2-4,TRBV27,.,CASSATRAKNIQYF,TGTGCCAGCAGCGCAACGCGGGCCAAAAACATTCAGTACTTC
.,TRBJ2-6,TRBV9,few,CASSPTAGANVLTF,TGTGCCAGCAGCCCGACAGCCGGGGCCAACGTCCTGACTTTC
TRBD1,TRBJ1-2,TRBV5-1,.,CASSLAPMTGGGGYTF,TGCGCCAGCAGCTTGGCCCCAATGACAGGGGGTGGTGGCTACACCTTC
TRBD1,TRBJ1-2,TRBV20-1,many,CSKLGQGVYGYTF,TGCAGTAAGCTGGGACAGGGCGTTTATGGCTACACCTTC
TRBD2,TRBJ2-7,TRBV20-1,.,CSRQAGDNEQYF,TGCAGTAGGCAAGCGGGGGACAATGAGCAGTACTTC
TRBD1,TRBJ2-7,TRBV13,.,CASTKGDREYEQYF,TGTGCCAGCACCAAAGGGGACAGGGAGTACGAGCAGTACTTC
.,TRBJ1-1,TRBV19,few,CASSSHYRDTRGTEAFF,TGTGCCAGTAGTTCCCATTACCGGGACACTCGCGGGACTGAAGCTTTCTTT
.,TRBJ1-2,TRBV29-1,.,CSVDGQGIYGYTF,TGCAGCGTTGACGGGCAGGGGATCTATGGCTACACCTTC
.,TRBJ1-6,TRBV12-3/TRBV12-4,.,CASSFGRSSYNSPLHF,TGTGCCAGCAGTTTTGGGAGGAGCTCCTATAATTCACCCCTCCACTTT
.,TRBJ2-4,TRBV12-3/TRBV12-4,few,CASSREVGEQYF,TGTGCCAGCAGCAGGGAGGTGGGAGAGCAGTACTTC
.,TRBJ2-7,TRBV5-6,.,CASSRPVAQGSYGQYF,TGTGCCAGCAGCCGCCCGGTCGCACAGGGCTCCTACGGGCAGTACTTC
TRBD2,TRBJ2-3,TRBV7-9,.,CASSLITGGADTQYF,TGTGCCAGCAGCTTAATAACGGGGGGGGCGGATACGCAGTATTTT
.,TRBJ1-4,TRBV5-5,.,CASSLDGGGNEKLFF,TGTGCCAGCAGCTTGGATGGGGGCGGCAATGAAAAACTGTTTTTT
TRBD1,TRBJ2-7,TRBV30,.,CAWSFRDRGPYEQYF,TGTGCCTGGAGTTTCCGGGACAGAGGACCCTACGAGCAGTACTTC
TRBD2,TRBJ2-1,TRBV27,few,CASSLPKAGGLYNEQFF,TGTGCCAGCAGTTTACCTAAAGCGGGGGGTCTTTACAATGAGCAGTTCTTC
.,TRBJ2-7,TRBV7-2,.,CASSLEGGPSYEQYF,TGTGCCAGCAGCTTAGAGGGGGGCCCCTCCTACGAGCAGTACTTC
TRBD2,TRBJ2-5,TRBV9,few,CASRIGRRGETQYF,TGTGCCAGCAGAATCGGGCGGCGGGGGGAGACCCAGTACTTC
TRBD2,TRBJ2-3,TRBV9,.,CASSVSSGGGTDTQYF,TGTGCCAGCAGCGTTTCAAGCGGGGGGGGCACAGATACGCAGTATTTT
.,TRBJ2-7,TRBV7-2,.,CASSLFSPYEQYF,TGTGCCAGCAGCTTATTTAGCCCCTACGAGCAGTACTTC
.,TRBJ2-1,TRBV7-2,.,CASSLVAGLSSYKEQFF,TGTGCCAGCAGCTTAGTTGCGGGACTCAGCTCCTACAAGGAGCAGTTCTTC
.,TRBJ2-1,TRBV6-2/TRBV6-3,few,CASSPRGRYNEQFF,TGTGCCAGCAGTCCCCGGGGCAGATACAATGAGCAGTTCTTC
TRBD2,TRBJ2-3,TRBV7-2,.,CASSSRSGGKDTQYF,TGTGCCAGCTCTTCTCGGAGCGGGGGGAAAGATACGCAGTATTTT
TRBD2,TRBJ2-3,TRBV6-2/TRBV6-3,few,CASSYRRTSASTDTQYF,TGTGCCAGCAGTTACCGGAGGACTAGCGCCAGTACAGATACGCAGTATTTT
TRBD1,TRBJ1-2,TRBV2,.,CASSVQGVLGYGYTF,TGTGCCAGCAGTGTGCAGGGGGTTCTTGGGTATGGCTACACCTTC
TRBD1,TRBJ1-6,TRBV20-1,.,CSAAKGQPHNSPLHF,TGCAGTGCTGCGAAGGGACAGCCGCATAATTCACCCCTCCACTTT
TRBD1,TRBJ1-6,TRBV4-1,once,CASSLRDRFSSYNSPLHF,TGCGCCAGCAGTCTCCGGGACAGGTTCAGCTCCTATAATTCACCCCTCCACTTT
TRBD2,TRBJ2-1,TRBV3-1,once,CASSPVRTSGGATNEQFF,TGTGCCAGCAGCCCGGTGAGGACTAGCGGGGGGGCAACAAATGAGCAGTTCTTC